This is a list of T cell receptor beta chains from one sample in a study of blood T cell repertoires in COVID-19. Profiled with immunoSEQ multiplex PCR; TCRdb holds only in-frame clones, not every one. The sample holds roughly 52,000 clones; 89% are singletons and the top ten take more than 15%. The material sequenced was peripheral blood. The receptors here all came from a human donor in a cohort sampled during active COVID-19. CDR3s include the opening cysteine and the closing phenylalanine or tryptophan. Rows give clone size only sometimes, using once, few, many, or a class for an expanded clone.

v_call: TRBV7-2
clone_size: few
j_call: TRBJ2-5
cdr3_aa: CASSLVFGGQETQYF

v_call: TRBV11-1
clone_size: -
j_call: TRBJ2-3
cdr3_aa: CASSLARTGGRTDTQYF

v_call: TRBV6-2/TRBV6-3
clone_size: few
j_call: TRBJ2-7
cdr3_aa: CASSYDGQGYEQYF

v_call: TRBV27
clone_size: once
j_call: TRBJ1-3
cdr3_aa: CASSSVYGGWIYF

v_call: TRBV18
clone_size: few
j_call: TRBJ2-7
cdr3_aa: CASSPTSAYEQYF

v_call: TRBV6-2/TRBV6-3
clone_size: -
j_call: TRBJ1-1
cdr3_aa: CASSYSTRPRRSNTEAFF

v_call: TRBV6-5
clone_size: medium-sized
j_call: TRBJ2-7
cdr3_aa: CASSYSGTGGYEQYF

v_call: TRBV6-2/TRBV6-3
clone_size: once
j_call: TRBJ2-7
cdr3_aa: CASSPSRDRRYEQYF

v_call: TRBV7-2
clone_size: -
j_call: TRBJ2-3
cdr3_aa: CASSPGGWDTQYF

v_call: TRBV5-1
clone_size: once
j_call: TRBJ2-6
cdr3_aa: CASSLSLSGGTGANVLTF

v_call: TRBV6-2/TRBV6-3
clone_size: -
j_call: TRBJ1-2
cdr3_aa: CASSGRDGGYGYTF

v_call: TRBV7-3
clone_size: once
j_call: TRBJ1-4
cdr3_aa: CASSLWDRGGGPNEKLFF

v_call: TRBV7-9
clone_size: few
j_call: TRBJ2-7
cdr3_aa: CASSMPERGTYEQYF

v_call: TRBV29-1
clone_size: few
j_call: TRBJ2-3
cdr3_aa: CSTLLGTGWDTQYF

v_call: TRBV6-6
clone_size: -
j_call: TRBJ2-7
cdr3_aa: CASSFWTDSYEQYF

v_call: TRBV10-3
clone_size: -
j_call: TRBJ1-1
cdr3_aa: CATTSGTGEGGTEAFF

v_call: TRBV7-9
clone_size: -
j_call: TRBJ2-3
cdr3_aa: CASSYTATQYF

v_call: TRBV5-4
clone_size: -
j_call: TRBJ2-1
cdr3_aa: CASREGALYEQFF

v_call: TRBV7-9
clone_size: -
j_call: TRBJ2-2
cdr3_aa: CASSMGGLPNTGELFF

v_call: TRBV18
clone_size: -
j_call: TRBJ1-1
cdr3_aa: CASSGAGTANTEAFF

v_call: TRBV19
clone_size: -
j_call: TRBJ1-5
cdr3_aa: CASNHPGRVGNQPQHF

v_call: TRBV4-3
clone_size: -
j_call: TRBJ2-1
cdr3_aa: CASSHPNRGYNEQFF

v_call: TRBV19
clone_size: -
j_call: TRBJ2-6
cdr3_aa: CASRRKGGSGANVLTF

v_call: TRBV21-1
clone_size: -
j_call: TRBJ2-7
cdr3_aa: CASRGRDYEQYF

v_call: TRBV5-1
clone_size: -
j_call: TRBJ2-1
cdr3_aa: CASSWDRGAIYNEQFF

v_call: TRBV11-2
clone_size: few
j_call: TRBJ1-6
cdr3_aa: CASSLRRFPSSYNSPLHF

v_call: TRBV29-1
clone_size: -
j_call: TRBJ1-1
cdr3_aa: CSVDPGQSTEAFF

v_call: TRBV30
clone_size: -
j_call: TRBJ1-1
cdr3_aa: CAWSRLGDFEAFF

v_call: TRBV11-2
clone_size: -
j_call: TRBJ2-7
cdr3_aa: CASSPLAGGTYEQYF

v_call: TRBV27
clone_size: -
j_call: TRBJ2-7
cdr3_aa: CASSLRWAGGGEQYF

v_call: TRBV30
clone_size: -
j_call: TRBJ1-1
cdr3_aa: CAWSVLLVGGNTEAFF

v_call: TRBV6-5
clone_size: -
j_call: TRBJ1-2
cdr3_aa: CASSTGEWSYGYTF

v_call: TRBV5-1
clone_size: -
j_call: TRBJ1-1
cdr3_aa: CASSARVDRADTEAFF

v_call: TRBV15
clone_size: -
j_call: TRBJ2-7
cdr3_aa: CATSRDRGEYEQYF